This T cell receptor beta chain emerged from a study of PD-1 blockade in classical Hodgkin lymphoma. Study-level background: Each patient was given nivolumab 3 mg/kg through a vein every 2 weeks.

The repertoire was sequenced with immunoSEQ multiplex PCR; TCRdb's copy has only in-frame clones and lacks some. Of around 93,000 clones listed, roughly 73% were seen once; the top ten hold about 9.4%. Stated time point: cycle 4 day 1 (C4D1), after five to seven weeks of nivolumab. All patients experienced relapse after autologous stem cell transplantation, and brentuximab vedotin exposure was variable. Germline values: CDR1 SGHTS, CDR2 YDEGEE. The CDR3 runs to 15 residues. The V end lost 0 bases, the J end lost 3 bases, and 11 bases lay between the germline ends. About this clone itself: Antigen unknown.

The study's findings and limits: The authors excluded patients who started nivolumab under 1 year after ASCT.

The rearrangement uses TRBV5-8 and TRBJ2-3, with D maybe TRBD1 (6 bases). The sequencing here drew on peripheral blood mononuclear cells (PBMCs), taken before the fourth cycle of nivolumab. The sequence was obtained from a human donor with classical Hodgkin lymphoma. CDR3: CASSLGQGWTDTQYF. The CDR3 DNA sequence: TGTGCCAGCAGCTTGGGGCAGGGGTGGACAGATACGCAGTATTTT.